Each of the 25 T cell receptor beta chains below was sequenced from the same sample in a study of regulatory T cells in long-lasting Graves disease. Described time point: persistent/refractory GD, antithyroid drugs over 5 years with positive TRAb. PBMC RNA served as the TCR library source. Combining iRepertoire HTBI primers with Arm-PCR of CDR3 regions, the authors built TCR beta libraries. TCRdb re-analysed the multiplex PCR reads in MiXCR, keeping a single row per CDR3 protein. The table has 450,000 or so distinct CDR3 sequences, less than 25% seen once; the top ten hold 6.5% to 8%. The sequencing here drew on peripheral blood mononuclear cells (PBMCs), taken when the disease was refractory, from a patient treated with antithyroid drugs. All receptors derive from a female donor with Graves disease.

As concerns this clonotype: A single base separates this from a much larger clone, so it may be a read error. This sequence joins TRBV12-3 or TRBV12-4 and TRBJ2-2; tentatively, D is TRBD2 (7 bases). The CDR3 loop spans 14 amino acids. CDR3 DNA: TGTGCCAGTGTTGGGGGGGGCCGAACCGGGGAGCTGTTGTTT. Protein product: CASVGGGRTGELLF.

This clonotype was counted at least ten times. This chain links TRBV28 with TRBJ1-5; no firm D call. This CDR3 spans 10 amino acids. Germline loops: CDR1 MDHEN, CDR2 SYDVKM. V lost 6 bases and J lost 9, with 6 bases in between. The CDR3, as DNA: TGTGCCAGCAGCCTTAGGCCCCAGCATTTT. It is translated as CASSLRPQHF.

This clonotype was seen more than once but under ten times. The chain links TRBV6-2 or TRBV6-3 to TRBJ2-2; D is possibly TRBD2 (5 bases). The V end lost 4 bases, the J end lost 0 bases, and 9 bases lay between the germline ends. The CDR3 extends over 15 amino acids. The germline CDR1 and CDR2 sequences are MNHEY and SVGEGT. The CDR3 coding sequence is TGTGCCAGCAGTTGGACCGGGGCGAACACCGGGGAGCTGTTTTTT. It is translated as CASSWTGANTGELFF.

This clonotype was counted at least ten times. The chain carries TRBV7-9 and TRBJ2-7; D is ambiguous. Trimming removed 4 bases at V and 7 bases at J, with 17 bases between. The CDR3 runs to 14 residues. CDR1 is SEHNR, CDR2 FQNEAQ, per germline (reference sequence). CDR3 in DNA: TGTGCCAGCAGCTCGCCCCGAGAAGGGTGGGAGCAGTACTTC. Translated, it gives CASSSPREGWEQYF.

The chain links TRBV14 to TRBJ2-2, with D perhaps matching TRBD2 (5 bases). The V gene lost 4 bases and the J gene lost 4 bases, with 16 bases spanning the gap. Germline CDR1 is SGHDN and CDR2 is FVKESK. The CDR3 is 16 amino acids. CDR3 nucleotide sequence: TGTGCCAGCAGCCCCCTAGGGAGCCTCCGCACCGGGGAGCTGTTTTTT. It encodes CASSPLGSLRTGELFF.

V usage is TRBV7-9 and J usage is TRBJ2-1; the match to TRBD2 covers 12 bases. J gave up 8 bases and V 5 bases, and 4 bases lay outside the gene matches. The CDR3 consists of 14 residues. In germline, CDR1 is SEHNR, CDR2 FQNEAQ (reference sequence). CDR3 amino acids: CASSTSGRLYEQFF. The CDR3 DNA is TGTGCCAGCAGCACTAGCGGGAGGTTGTATGAGCAGTTCTTC.

This clonotype was detected many times. The V and J genes are TRBV13 and TRBJ2-7, with a tentative D call TRBD2 (5 bases). The CDR3 runs 14 residues. With 5 bases removed from V and 0 bases from J, the gap between germline ends came to 11 bases. Germline lookup yields CDR1 PRHDT and CDR2 FYEKMQ (reference sequence). CDR3 nucleotides: TGTGCCAGCAGCCCCTTCGAGGGCTCCTACGAGCAGTACTTC. Translated: CASSPFEGSYEQYF. Combining the CDR3 with reference TRBV13 and TRBJ2-7 gives the whole variable domain AAGVIQSPRHLIKEKRETATLKCYPIPRHDTVYWYQQGPGQDPQFLISFYEKMQSDKGSIPDRFSAQQFSDYHSELNMSSLELGDSALYFCASSPFEGSYEQYFGPGTRLTVT.

The rearrangement joins TRBV13 to TRBJ2-3; 7 bases match TRBD2. The CDR3 totals 16 residues. CDR1 PRHDT and CDR2 FYEKMQ come from the germline V gene (reference sequence). J gave up 4 bases and V 6 bases, and 13 bases lay outside the gene matches. CDR3 region: CASSPRAGEGPDTQYF. The DNA of the CDR3 is TGTGCCAGCAGTCCCCGGGCGGGAGAGGGTCCAGATACGCAGTATTTT.

J is TRBJ1-2 and V is TRBV10-3, with D unresolved. Germline V gene data show CDR1 as ENHRY and CDR2 as SYGVKD. Trimming shortened V by 8 bases and J by 9 bases, and 19 bases separated the two germline ends. The CDR3 loop spans 13 amino acids. CDR3: CAISEIVGSSYTF. As DNA, the CDR3 is TGTGCCATCTCGGAAATTGTGGGCAGCAGCTACACCTTC.

This clonotype came up a few times. The chain carries TRBV29-1 and TRBJ1-1; D gene uncertain. The CDR3 is 13 amino acids. The germline CDR1 and CDR2 sequences are SQVTM and ANQGSEA. With 3 bases removed from V and 10 bases from J, the gap between germline ends came to 18 bases. CDR3 DNA sequence: TGCAGCGTTGATACGTGGGAGGGATTAGGAGCTTTCTTT. Its translation: CSVDTWEGLGAFF.

The sample holds many counts of this clonotype. The CDR3 DNA follows: TGTGCCAGCAGTTCAGGATTGGACACTGAAGCTTTCTTT. Amino acid sequence: CASSSGLDTEAFF. The chain links TRBV28 to TRBJ1-1; D gene unclear. The CDR3 is 13 residues long. The V end was cut by 4 bases, the J end by 3 bases, with 9 bases between. Germline loops: CDR1 MDHEN, CDR2 SYDVKM.

This clonotype was picked up many times. CDR3 bases: TGCAGCGTGCCACCGGGACAGGGGGGAGAGACCCAGTACTTC. As protein: CSVPPGQGGETQYF. The chain is built from TRBV29-1 and TRBJ2-5; 11 nucleotides agree with TRBD1. Trimming at V came to 6 bases and at J to 4 bases, leaving 7 bases not matched to a gene. This CDR3 is built from 14 residues. Germline CDR1 is SQVTM and CDR2 is ANQGSEA.

This clonotype has a count of ten or more. Its ends do not fully match the called genes, so a read error is possible. The chain has TRBV12-3 or TRBV12-4 and TRBJ1-1; D is perhaps TRBD1 (5 bases). This CDR3 is 12 amino acids long. CDR3 nucleotide sequence: TGTGCCAGCAGCTTAGTCGGAGGGGAGGCTTTCTTT. This codes for CASSLVGGEAFF.

This clonotype showed up many times. The gene calls are TRBV2 and TRBJ2-2; no clear D gene. This CDR3 spans 15 amino acids. The germline V gene encodes CDR1 SNHLY and CDR2 FYNNEI. Between the trimmed V and J ends, which lost 6 bases and 0 bases, there was a span of 11 bases. This chain's CDR3 is CASRFSLTNTGELFF. CDR3 coding DNA: TGTGCCAGCAGGTTTTCGTTGACGAACACCGGGGAGCTGTTTTTT.

This clonotype has a count of ten or more. V usage is TRBV2 and J usage is TRBJ2-7, with D maybe TRBD2 (6 bases). Trimming stripped 7 bases from V and 4 bases from J, with 11 bases between. Germline-derived CDR1 and CDR2 are SNHLY and FYNNEI. There are 12 residues in the CDR3. As DNA, the CDR3 is TGTGCCAGCATGCGGGATCAGTACGAGCAGTACTTC. As protein: CASMRDQYEQYF.

The V and J genes are TRBV27 and TRBJ1-1; weak D call: TRBD1 (6 bases). V lost 2 bases and J 0 bases, leaving 13 bases between the germline ends. This CDR3 has 16 amino acids. The germline V gene has CDR1 MNHEY and CDR2 SMNVEV (reference sequence). The chain's CDR3 is CASSLGSGEMNTEAFF. The CDR3 DNA reads TGTGCCAGCAGTTTAGGGTCAGGGGAGATGAACACTGAAGCTTTCTTT.

A few counts support this clonotype. The rearrangement links TRBV4-2 to TRBJ2-7; no clear D gene. Trimming cost V 1 base and J 7 bases, with 5 bases left between them. This CDR3 region has 11 residues. Germline V CDR1 and CDR2: LGHNA, YNFKEQ. The CDR3 DNA reads as TGTGCCAGCAGCCAAGGAAGGGAGCAGTACTTC. It codes for CASSQGREQYF.

At least ten counts were recorded for this clonotype. The CDR3 region is CASTRDRADSPLHF. CDR3 nucleotide sequence: TGTGCCAGCACCAGGGACAGGGCGGATTCACCCCTCCACTTT. This chain joins TRBV6-1 and TRBJ1-6; TRBD1 agrees at 9 bases. The V and J ends lost 7 bases and 8 bases, in that order; junction bases with no gene match: 6. There are 14 residues in the CDR3. CDR1 and CDR2 from the germline V gene are MNHNS and SASEGT.

V and J are TRBV27 and TRBJ2-7, with D uncertain. CDR3 length: 14 residues. V was cut by 4 bases and J by 3 bases, with 13 bases left in between. Germline assignment: CDR1 MNHEY and CDR2 SMNVEV (reference sequence). The CDR3 reads CASSYRTENYEQYF. CDR3 nucleotides: TGTGCCAGCAGTTATAGGACCGAAAACTACGAGCAGTACTTC.

There are many counts of this clonotype. The chain employs TRBV3-1 and TRBJ1-2; 7 bases map to TRBD1. The J segment lost 6 bases and the V segment lost 0 bases, leaving 7 bases of the junction unmatched. The CDR3 totals 15 residues. CDR1 and CDR2 (germline): LGHDT, YNNKEL (reference sequence). The chain's CDR3 is CASSQEGQGQHGYTF. Here the CDR3 DNA reads TGTGCCAGCAGCCAAGAAGGGCAGGGACAGCATGGCTACACCTTC.

This clonotype was observed at least ten times. The V and J genes are TRBV7-8 and TRBJ2-7, with 9 bases identical to TRBD1. There are 14 residues in the CDR3. The germline V gene has CDR1 SGHVS and CDR2 FQNEAQ. J was trimmed by 4 bases and V by 5 bases; bases with no gene match: 6. The CDR3 is CASSPRTGEYEQYF. The CDR3 nucleotides are TGTGCCAGCAGCCCGAGGACAGGGGAATACGAGCAGTACTTC.

This clonotype occurred many times. This sequence joins TRBV7-3 and TRBJ2-5, with D unclear. The CDR3 length is 13 residues. In germline, CDR1 is SGHTA, CDR2 FQGTGA. V was cut by 4 bases and J by 3 bases, with 9 bases left in between. The CDR3 loop is CASSSTAEETQYF. The DNA of the CDR3 is TGTGCCAGCAGCTCGACCGCTGAAGAGACCCAGTACTTC.

The sample holds a few counts of this clonotype. The chain combines TRBV5-1 with TRBJ2-7; D is possibly TRBD1 (6 bases). The germline V gene has CDR1 SGHRS and CDR2 YFSETQ. V lost 2 bases, J lost 4 bases, and 10 bases lay in between. CDR3 size: 13 residues. CDR3 residues: CASSFITGYEQYF. CDR3 bases: TGCGCCAGCAGCTTTATTACAGGGTACGAGCAGTACTTC.

This clonotype came up once. The chain couples TRBV19 to TRBJ1-2, with D hard to call. The CDR3 loop spans 13 amino acids. Germline-derived CDR1 and CDR2 are LNHDA and SQIVND (reference sequence). V lost 3 bases to trimming and J lost 1 base, with 6 bases between them. DNA for the CDR3: TGTGCCAGTAGTATGGAGGTTAACTATGGCTACACCTTC. Its translation is CASSMEVNYGYTF.

This chain joins TRBV11-1 and TRBJ2-3; 8 nucleotides agree with TRBD1. V was clipped by 4 bases and J by 0 bases; unmatched bases: 3. The CDR3 sequence is 15 residues long. Germline loops: CDR1 SGHAT, CDR2 FQDESV (reference sequence). CDR3 nucleotide sequence: TGTGCCAGCAGCTACGGGACAGGCAGCACAGATACGCAGTATTTT. This codes for CASSYGTGSTDTQYF.